This T cell receptor (beta chain) is drawn from a study of vaccination and CD4 T cells after COVID-19 (dated by TCRdb to the early 2020s). Regarding the research as a whole: SARS-CoV-2 positivity had been established in the convalescent patients by nasal swab PCR, and mild disease was recorded in several of these patients and severe disease in one. The convalescent cohort comprised six males and four females, including two Hispanic individuals, seven Caucasians, two Asians and one multiracial person. Each participant got two doses of either the Pfizer-BioNTech BNT162b2 vaccine (n=8) or the Moderna mRNA-1273 vaccine (n=2). Post-COVID blood samples from convalescent patients were collected a median of around 100 days after diagnosis, with a range of 35 to 161 days. Post-vaccine blood samples were taken a median of 72 days after the second vaccine dose, with a range of roughly 14 to 250 days. For three convalescent patients, samples were collected at an early post-vaccination timepoint (day 14) as well as at a late post-vaccination timepoint (days 161 to 241). The spike-specific CD4+ TCR repertoire was compared before and after mRNA vaccination in over 9 COVID-19 convalescent patients and a few infection-naive healthy vaccine recipients.

Library generation was performed with PCR. Sequenced on an Illumina iSeq 100. The original pipeline was this. Non-productive sequences were removed, and CDR3s not starting with C, not ending with F or W, or shorter than 7 amino acids were discarded. Similarity between CDR3 sequences was evaluated in R version 3.6.1 using Levenshtein distances (stringdist) and unrooted phylogenetic trees (ape). TCRdb redid the processing of the public reads, applying fastp at Q25 and MiXCR, and retained in-frame beta chains. Every distinct CDR3 protein forms one entry, paired with its most common genes and DNA. TCRdb's processing, not the authors', yielded these V and J calls. Here the sample has some 29,000 distinct CDR3 sequences; 45% to 60% occur a single time. The top ten clonotypes cover roughly 5% of the sample. The sample's time point label, decoded: late sampling 161 to 241 days after vaccination in three convalescent patients. The convalescent patients' positive SARS-CoV-2 PCR tests were from March to December 2020, which was before the Alpha, Beta and Delta variants emerged in the United States. Ficoll-Paque Plus gradient centrifugation was used to isolate PBMCs from whole blood, and the isolated PBMCs were then either used fresh or cryopreserved at -140C.

Comments on this clonotype: This clone's antigen is unknown. Base quality data are lacking; no much larger clone is found one base away.

The CDR3 contains 15 residues, cysteine and phenylalanine counted. The read is trimmed to its CDR3 DNA, 45 bases read in frame from base 1. CDR1 LGHNA and CDR2 YNFKEQ are derived from the germline V gene. At the junction V is shortened by 0 bases and J by 5 bases, with 13 bases in between. Overall study results and their limits: An increase in the median number of SARS-CoV-2-reactive clonotypes from approximately 20 after infection to 38 after vaccination was observed, but the change was not found to be significant. The study included relatively few convalescent patients and did not analyze early timepoints after natural infection. Nearly all vaccine-specific clones in convalescent patients (304 of 307) were mono-reactive for SARS-CoV-2 spike rather than cross-reactive with common cold coronaviruses. Among convalescent patients, a median 86.3% of the SARS-CoV-2-reactive clones seen after vaccination appeared only after vaccination, which suggests priming specific to the vaccine.

The rearranged chain carries TRBV4-2 and TRBJ2-5; the D gene cannot be named for sure. The sequencing here drew on CD4+ T cells from blood, taken about 7 months after SARS-CoV-2 vaccination. This sequence was found in a human donor who had recovered from COVID-19. The CDR3 reads CASSQERQFRETQYF. In nucleotides, the sequence is TGTGCCAGCAGCCAAGAGCGTCAGTTCCGGGAGACCCAGTACTTC.